This TCR beta chain was observed in a study of shared clonotypes between healthy human individuals. Study-wide background: Each donor's CD4 naive and CD4 memory cells filled three plates apiece, CD8 naive two, and CD8 memory one. Study findings and constraints: In general, naive subsets displayed greater estimated richness than memory subsets did.

A word on this clone: The antigen is unknown.

CDR3 size: 14 residues. Per germline, CDR1 SGHDN and CDR2 FVKESK. The J segment lost 13 bases and the V segment lost 4 bases, leaving 13 bases of the junction unmatched. Deep-level running was used for the assay. Replicate PCRs for sorted subsets used around 190 ng DNA; this equaled 30,000 to 35,000 T cell genomes. Here immunoSEQ multiplex PCR was the method, and the copy in TCRdb shows in-frame clones only, minus some. The sample records about 2.3 million clones, approximately 93% being singletons. The specimen sequenced was naive CD4+ T cells from PBMCs. The subset: CD45RA+ positively selected. V is TRBV14 and J is TRBJ2-1, with 7 nucleotides matching TRBD2. This receptor was identified in a man aged 18 to 35 in good health. Some clones in this sample may be carry-over from other donors' samples. CDR3 sequence (DNA): TGTGCCAGCAGCCCCCGGGTGGGCGGGAGTTATCAGTTCTTC. Protein sequence: CASSPRVGGSYQFF.